Below are 25 T cell receptor beta chains sequenced from a single sample in a study of shared clonotypes between healthy human individuals. Naive CD8 isolation took CD45RO-negative cells positively selected for CCR7 and excluded terminally differentiated effector memory CD45RA+ cells. Sequencing was performed with immunoSEQ multiplex PCR; in TCRdb, only in-frame clones are kept and a portion is missing. Altogether roughly 2.1 million clones are present, under 95% being singletons, with the ten largest covering over 1.5%. The specimen sequenced was naive CD8+ T cells from PBMCs. These receptors originate from a man younger than 35 in good health. Some clones in this sample may be carry-over from other donors' samples.

The V gene is TRBV7-9, the J gene TRBJ2-4, with 7 bases that match TRBD1. The V and J ends lost 4 bases and 3 bases, in that order; junction bases with no gene match: 9. The CDR3 length is 16 residues. Per the germline V gene, CDR1 is SEHNR and CDR2 is FQNEAQ (reference sequence). The CDR3, as DNA: TGTGCCAGCAGCTCAGTGACAGGGCGGGTCAAAAACATTCAGTACTTC. Protein sequence: CASSSVTGRVKNIQYF.

This sequence joins TRBV27 and TRBJ2-2; a weak D match, TRBD2 (5 bases). The germline V and J ends were trimmed by 3 bases and 7 bases, with 15 bases remaining between them. The CDR3 consists of 15 residues. Per germline, CDR1 MNHEY and CDR2 SMNVEV (reference sequence). DNA of the CDR3: TGTGCCAGCAGTTTCGAGCCCGGGATAAACGGGGAGCTGTTTTTT. Translating gives CASSFEPGINGELFF.

The rearrangement uses TRBV29-1 and TRBJ1-2; the match to TRBD1 covers 11 bases. This CDR3 comprises 13 residues. Germline values: CDR1 SQVTM, CDR2 ANQGSEA. J gave up 8 bases and V 7 bases, and 9 bases lay outside the gene matches. This chain's CDR3 is CSAFPGQGGGYTF. The CDR3 DNA sequence: TGCAGCGCCTTCCCGGGACAGGGGGGGGGCTACACCTTC.

The CDR3 region is CSVWATGELFF. CDR3 DNA sequence: TGCAGCGTTTGGGCGACCGGGGAGCTGTTTTTT. The rearrangement joins TRBV29-1 to TRBJ2-2; D remains unclear. The CDR3 extends over 11 amino acids. The germline CDR1 and CDR2 sequences are SQVTM and ANQGSEA. Trimming stripped 5 bases from V and 5 bases from J, with 6 bases between.

The chain recombines TRBV4-2 with TRBJ2-1; 10 nucleotides align to TRBD2. The CDR3 totals 19 residues. V shed 5 bases and J 6 bases; nucleotides not matched to a gene: 19. Looked up from germline, CDR1 is LGHNA and CDR2 is YNFKEQ. The CDR3 DNA is TGTGCCAGCAGCACTACGCCCCACGAGCGGGAGGGCCGTTTCAATGAGCAGTTCTTC. Encoded protein: CASSTTPHEREGRFNEQFF.

The chain employs TRBV27 and TRBJ2-7; 8 bases are a match to TRBD2. From germline, CDR1 is MNHEY and CDR2 SMNVEV (reference sequence). Trimming removed 6 bases from V and 1 base from J; junction bases left unmatched: 20. This CDR3 spans 19 amino acids. For the CDR3, the DNA is TGTGCCAGCAGCACTATTAAACCGAGCGGGAGCCGGGGTTCCTACGAGCAGTACTTC. Its translation: CASSTIKPSGSRGSYEQYF.

This chain joins TRBV15 and TRBJ2-7; no definite D call. The CDR3 length is 13 residues. V dropped 4 bases and J dropped 0 bases, with 7 bases sitting between them. CDR1 and CDR2 (germline): LNHNV, YYDKDF (reference sequence). The CDR3 loop is CATSNAGSYEQYF. CDR3 coding DNA: TGTGCCACCAGCAATGCAGGCTCCTACGAGCAGTACTTC.

This chain uses TRBV9 with TRBJ2-3; D remains ambiguous. The ends were cut back, 4 bases at V and 4 bases at J, with 10 bases in the middle. The CDR3 totals 13 residues. Germline CDR1 is SGDLS and CDR2 is YYNGEE. This CDR3 reads CASSPRFPDTQYF. CDR3 sequence (DNA): TGTGCCAGCAGCCCCCGTTTCCCAGATACGCAGTATTTT. Full variable domain (missing parts from reference TRBV9 and TRBJ2-3): DSGVTQTPKHLITATGQRVTLRCSPRSGDLSVYWYQQSLDQGLQFLIQYYNGEERAKGNILERFSAQQFPDLHSELNLSSLELGDSALYFCASSPRFPDTQYFGPGTRLTVL.

The V call is TRBV27, the J call TRBJ1-4; no reliable D call. The V end was cut by 0 bases, the J end by 4 bases, with 9 bases between. Germline CDR1 reads MNHEY; CDR2 reads SMNVEV (reference sequence). The CDR3 spans 15 residues. The CDR3 here is CASSLSGRINEKLFF. In nucleotides, the CDR3 is TGTGCCAGCAGTTTATCGGGCAGGATTAATGAAAAACTGTTTTTT.

Regarding this clone: Other DNA sequences in the sample encode the same CDR3. DNA of the CDR3: TGTGCCAGCAGCTTAGTGACGGTAAACACTGAAGCTTTCTTT. Translation: CASSLVTVNTEAFF. J is TRBJ1-1 and V is TRBV7-9, with no clear D. V gave up 1 base and J gave up 2 bases, with 8 bases separating them. This CDR3 region has 14 residues. The V gene's germline CDR1 is SEHNR and CDR2 FQNEAQ (reference sequence). The full variable domain, in which reference TRBV7-9 and TRBJ1-1 provide the parts outside the CDR3, is DTGVSQNPRHKITKRGQNVTFRCDPISEHNRLYWYRQTLGQGPEFLTYFQNEAQLEKSRLLSDRFSAERPKGSFSTLEIQRTEQGDSAMYLCASSLVTVNTEAFFGQGTRLTVV.

A note on this clone: At the DNA level, this CDR3 is encoded by other sequences in the same sample as well. V and J are TRBV11-2 and TRBJ2-5; no clear D gene. The CDR3 contains 13 residues. CDR1 SGHAT and CDR2 FQNNGV come from the germline V gene. V shed 1 base and J shed 1 base, with 4 bases lying between them. The CDR3 protein is CASSLGGQETQYF. In DNA form, the CDR3 reads TGTGCCAGCAGCTTAGGAGGCCAAGAGACCCAGTACTTC.

This clone showed up just once. V usage is TRBV5-6 and J usage is TRBJ2-1, with 13 bases matching TRBD2. J lost 8 bases, V lost 1 base, and 15 bases had no gene match. The germline gives CDR1 SGHDT, CDR2 YYEEEE. The CDR3 covers 19 residues. This chain's CDR3 is CASSLLTSGRAGVWYEQFF. The CDR3 DNA reads TGTGCCAGCAGCTTGTTAACTAGCGGGAGGGCCGGTGTGTGGTATGAGCAGTTCTTC.

The genes are TRBV13 and TRBJ2-7; 7 bases map to TRBD1. V shed 4 bases and J 8 bases; nucleotides not matched to a gene: 11. CDR3 length equals 14 residues. Germline V gives CDR1 PRHDT, CDR2 FYEKMQ (reference sequence). The CDR3 reads CASSSGQEPTQQYF. CDR3 in DNA: TGTGCCAGCAGCTCAGGACAGGAGCCTACCCAGCAGTACTTC. Looking up the rest from reference TRBV13 and TRBJ2-7 gives the full variable domain: AAGVIQSPRHLIKEKRETATLKCYPIPRHDTVYWYQQGPGQDPQFLISFYEKMQSDKGSIPDRFSAQQFSDYHSELNMSSLELGDSALYFCASSSGQEPTQQYFGPGTRLTVT.

The chain is built from TRBV29-1 and TRBJ1-2; 8 nucleotides align to TRBD1. The germline gives CDR1 SQVTM, CDR2 ANQGSEA. The CDR3 consists of 11 residues. J lost 7 bases, V lost 6 bases, and 4 bases had no gene match. The CDR3 region has the DNA TGCAGCGTGACAGGGGCCCCTGGCTACACCTTC. Translated: CSVTGAPGYTF. The full variable domain, with the rest looked up from reference TRBV29-1 and TRBJ1-2, is SAVISQKPSRDICQRGTSLTIQCQVDSQVTMMFWYRQQPGQSLTLIATANQGSEATYESGFVIDKFPISRPNLTFSTLTVSNMSPEDSSIYLCSVTGAPGYTFGSGTRLTVV.

V and J are TRBV27 and TRBJ2-1; 8 bases align to TRBD2. Trimming removed 6 bases from V and 8 bases from J; junction bases left unmatched: 12. Germline V CDR1 and CDR2: MNHEY, SMNVEV (reference sequence). The CDR3 length is 15 residues. The chain's CDR3 is CASSELAAKLDEQFF. CDR3 coding DNA: TGTGCCAGCAGCGAACTAGCGGCAAAGTTGGATGAGCAGTTCTTC.

This chain links TRBV6-5 with TRBJ2-7, with D maybe TRBD2 (6 bases). Germline V gene lookup returns CDR1 MNHEY and CDR2 SVGAGI. Trimming removed 10 bases at V and 6 bases at J, with 13 bases between. The CDR3 sequence is 11 residues long. The DNA for the CDR3 is TGTGCCACCCTACGGGGAGGCGAGCAGTACTTC. Its protein product is CATLRGGEQYF.

The genes are TRBV14 and TRBJ2-3; D uncertain. The V gene lost 1 base and the J gene lost 2 bases, with 25 bases spanning the gap. Germline loops: CDR1 SGHDN, CDR2 FVKESK. The CDR3 length is 20 residues. The CDR3 sequence is CASSQVKILLCRWATDTQYF. The CDR3 DNA is TGTGCCAGCAGCCAAGTTAAAATTTTGTTATGTAGGTGGGCCACAGATACGCAGTATTTT.

The chain carries TRBV27 and TRBJ2-1; D might be TRBD2 (5 bases). Germline CDR1 MNHEY, CDR2 SMNVEV (reference sequence). Trimming pared 0 bases from V and 3 bases from J, leaving 15 bases between. This CDR3 contains 17 residues. The CDR3 is CASSLSTAGVSYNEQFF. CDR3 coding DNA: TGTGCCAGCAGTTTATCGACCGCGGGCGTAAGCTACAATGAGCAGTTCTTC.

This rearrangement joins TRBV2 to TRBJ2-7, with 11 positions matching TRBD2. The V segment lost 3 bases and the J segment 4 bases; nucleotides outside the gene matches: 14. Looked up from germline, CDR1 is SNHLY and CDR2 is FYNNEI. CDR3 size: 18 residues. The CDR3: CASSDLSRGSGRAYEQYF. The CDR3 DNA follows: TGTGCCAGCAGTGACCTCTCTCGGGGTAGCGGGAGGGCTTACGAGCAGTACTTC.

The gene calls are TRBV28 and TRBJ2-2, with 12 bases that match TRBD2. V was clipped by 4 bases and J by 2 bases; unmatched bases: 11. CDR3 length: 19 residues. CDR1 is MDHEN and CDR2 is SYDVKM in the germline V gene. The CDR3 protein is CASSSLRRTSGTNTGELFF. In DNA, the CDR3 is TGTGCCAGCAGTTCCCTCCGGAGGACTAGCGGGACCAACACCGGGGAGCTGTTTTTT. The full variable domain, completed using reference TRBV28 and TRBJ2-2, is DVKVTQSSRYLVKRTGEKVFLECVQDMDHENMFWYRQDPGLGLRLIYFSYDVKMKEKGDIPEGYSVSREKKERFSLILESASTNQTSMYLCASSSLRRTSGTNTGELFFGEGSRLTVL.

Notes on this clone: The sample carries other DNA sequences with the same CDR3. This rearrangement joins TRBV6-4 to TRBJ2-3, with TRBD2 matching 9 bases. Germline CDR1 and CDR2: MRHNA and SNTAGT. The CDR3 covers 15 residues. Losses at the gene ends were 3 bases for V and 2 bases for J; bases not matched to a gene: 3. This CDR3 reads CASSDSGSSTDTQYF. In nucleotides, the CDR3 is TGTGCCAGCAGTGATAGCGGGAGTTCCACAGATACGCAGTATTTT.

The rearrangement uses TRBV27 and TRBJ2-4; maybe TRBD2 (7 bases). Germline V lookup: CDR1 MNHEY, CDR2 SMNVEV (reference sequence). Trimming cost V 8 bases and J 3 bases, with 20 bases left between them. The CDR3 is 16 residues long. The DNA for the CDR3 is TGTGCCAGCTCCTATGGGGGCGGGAGTGGCAAAAACATTCAGTACTTC. Protein product: CASSYGGGSGKNIQYF.

The chain is built from TRBV7-6 and TRBJ1-4; D unresolved. Germline V CDR1 and CDR2: SGHVS, FNYEAQ. V dropped 1 base and J dropped 7 bases, with 13 bases sitting between them. This CDR3 has 15 amino acids. The CDR3 sequence is CASSLVVGGGEKLFF. The CDR3 DNA reads as TGTGCCAGCAGCTTAGTAGTCGGTGGCGGTGAAAAACTGTTTTTT.

J is TRBJ1-1 and V is TRBV7-9; a weak D match, TRBD1 (5 bases). The CDR3 runs to 14 residues. V was cut by 5 bases and J by 1 base, with 11 bases left in between. Germline CDR1 is SEHNR and CDR2 is FQNEAQ (reference sequence). The DNA of the CDR3 is TGTGCCAGCAGCGCGGGACTGACGAACACTGAAGCTTTCTTT. Residues: CASSAGLTNTEAFF. Complete variable domain (other parts from reference TRBV7-9 and TRBJ1-1): DTGVSQNPRHKITKRGQNVTFRCDPISEHNRLYWYRQTLGQGPEFLTYFQNEAQLEKSRLLSDRFSAERPKGSFSTLEIQRTEQGDSAMYLCASSAGLTNTEAFFGQGTRLTVV.

J is TRBJ2-2 and V is TRBV5-1; D unclear. From germline, CDR1 is SGHRS and CDR2 YFSETQ. V dropped 4 bases and J dropped 6 bases, with 10 bases sitting between them. This CDR3 spans 13 amino acids. The chain's CDR3 is CASSPAGSGELFF. The CDR3 nucleotides read TGCGCCAGCAGCCCAGCCGGGTCCGGGGAGCTGTTTTTT.